This record covers a single T cell receptor (beta chain). Antigen specificity is unknown. The CDR3 extends over 17 amino acids. This sample was taken from a study of early T cells in non-severe SARS-CoV-2 infection. Study-level points and caveats: Matching against VDJdb likely underestimated virus-specific expansions, favoring anti-spike CD8.

In the library, individual cDNA molecules carried attached unique molecular identifiers. In TCRdb, the 5' RACE reads were re-called with MiXCR into one record per CDR3 protein. The data show about 92,000 distinct CDR3 sequences, around an eighth seen once. This rearrangement joins TRBV1 to TRBJ2-3; the D call of TRBD2 is as the table states it, not checked on the DNA. TRBV1 counts as a pseudogene. Sequencing was done on a sample of whole blood. The TCR was taken from an adult who was a healthcare worker with PCR-confirmed SARS-CoV-2 infection or an uninfected control (not recorded which). The CDR3 is CTSMTGTSGEGVDTQYF. The DNA of the CDR3 is TGCACCAGCATGACCGGGACTAGCGGGGAGGGGGTTGATACGCAGTATTTT.